This paragraph covers one T cell receptor (beta chain) sequence. Replicate sorted-subset PCRs were loaded with about 0.2 ug DNA, about 28,000 T cell genomes. Generated by immunoSEQ multiplex PCR, the TCRdb table keeps only in-frame clones and is missing some. The data show over a million clones, roughly 95% seen once. This CDR3 is built from 14 residues. From germline, CDR1 is MNHNS and CDR2 SASEGT. Trimming took off 6 bases at V and 0 bases at J, with 12 bases between the two ends. These data originate in a study of shared clonotypes between healthy human individuals. The gene calls are TRBV6-1 and TRBJ2-7; D is unclear. This clonotype was sampled from a man aged 25-40 years in good health. The sequenced sample was naive CD4+ T cells sorted from blood. Subset here: CD45RA+ positively selected. The CDR3 protein is CASRKDMVSYEQYF. Written as DNA, the CDR3 is TGTGCCAGCAGAAAAGATATGGTCTCCTACGAGCAGTACTTC.